A selection of T cell receptor beta chains follows, all from one sample in a study of cytomegalovirus exposure and HLA in healthy donors. Sequencing was performed with immunoSEQ multiplex PCR; in TCRdb, only in-frame clones are kept and a portion is missing. The sample lists under 130,000 clones, approximately 90% occurring once. Input material: PBMCs. The receptors originated from a woman aged 18-29 years in good health and CMV-seropositive. Both conserved end residues are part of each CDR3. Each record gives: clone size, J gene, V gene, D gene, CDR3 protein, CDR3 DNA. A D gene is named only where the DNA matches it firmly. Clone size is stated in some rows and not others, as once, few, many or a class when expanded.

>-|TRBJ1-2|TRBV4-1|TRBD1
CASTPPAGQGFYGYTF
TGCGCCAGCACCCCTCCGGCGGGACAGGGTTTCTATGGCTACACCTTC
>once|TRBJ2-6|TRBV30|TRBD2
CAWSRFRGSGRYSGANVLTF
TGTGCCTGGAGTCGGTTTAGGGGTAGCGGGAGGTACTCTGGGGCCAACGTCCTGACTTTC
>-|TRBJ2-7|TRBV2|TRBD1
CASTGTEKQYF
TGTGCCAGCACCGGGACAGAAAAGCAGTACTTC
>-|TRBJ2-3|TRBV29-1|-
CSAPRGSTDTQYF
TGCAGCGCCCCGCGGGGTTCCACAGATACGCAGTATTTT
>-|TRBJ2-4|TRBV7-3|-
CASSYKGGRGSKNIQYF
TGTGCCAGCAGCTACAAAGGCGGCAGGGGATCCAAAAACATTCAGTACTTC
>-|TRBJ2-3|TRBV5-1|-
CASSSSGHTDTQYF
TGCGCCAGCAGCTCATCGGGTCACACAGATACGCAGTATTTT
>-|TRBJ1-1|TRBV10-1|-
CASSRQGQTEAFF
TGCGCCAGCAGTAGGCAGGGTCAAACTGAAGCTTTCTTT
>-|TRBJ2-1|TRBV5-1|TRBD1
CASSLGDRGPDNEQFF
TGCGCCAGCAGCTTGGGGGACAGGGGGCCGGACAATGAGCAGTTCTTC
>-|TRBJ2-2|TRBV5-6|-
CASSLVVASGGGNTGELFF
TGTGCCAGCAGCTTGGTCGTGGCTAGCGGAGGGGGGAACACCGGGGAGCTGTTTTTT
>-|TRBJ2-5|TRBV29-1|-
CSVVVVGGRRVETQYF
TGCAGCGTTGTAGTGGTGGGGGGGCGCCGGGTAGAGACCCAGTACTTC
>-|TRBJ1-2|TRBV7-2|-
CASSLVLYYGYTF
TGTGCCAGCAGCTTAGTTCTGTACTATGGCTACACCTTC
>-|TRBJ2-6|TRBV7-3|TRBD1
CASSPDPTTGVGSGANVLTF
TGTGCCAGCAGCCCGGACCCTACGACAGGGGTCGGCTCTGGGGCCAACGTCCTGACTTTC
>-|TRBJ2-1|TRBV27|TRBD2
CASSFREGNNEQFF
TGTGCCAGCAGTTTCCGGGAGGGCAACAATGAGCAGTTCTTC
>-|TRBJ2-5|TRBV7-9|-
CASSLAGRQGTQETQYF
TGTGCCAGCAGCTTAGCTGGGCGTCAGGGAACTCAAGAGACCCAGTACTTC
>-|TRBJ2-1|TRBV13|TRBD2
CASSLGRGVYEQFF
TGTGCCAGCAGCTTAGGTCGGGGGGTCTATGAGCAGTTCTTC
>-|TRBJ2-1|TRBV7-8|TRBD2
CASSLLASGSYNEQFF
TGTGCCAGCAGCTTACTTGCTAGCGGGAGCTACAATGAGCAGTTCTTC
>-|TRBJ2-3|TRBV10-1|TRBD2
CASSEGWTSGRAGDTQYF
TGCGCCAGCAGTGAGGGGTGGACTAGCGGGAGGGCGGGGGATACGCAGTATTTT
>-|TRBJ2-5|TRBV19|TRBD2
CASTAVAGAETQYF
TGTGCCAGTACGGCGGTAGCGGGGGCGGAGACCCAGTACTTC
>-|TRBJ2-5|TRBV27|TRBD1
CASRHGQGETQYF
TGTGCCAGCAGACATGGACAGGGGGAGACCCAGTACTTC
>-|TRBJ2-1|TRBV30|-
CAWRGGAYNEQFF
TGTGCCTGGAGAGGCGGGGCCTACAATGAGCAGTTCTTC
>-|TRBJ2-5|TRBV5-1|-
CASSLSGDETQYF
TGCGCCAGCAGCTTGTCAGGGGACGAGACCCAGTACTTC
>-|TRBJ2-7|TRBV4-1|-
CASSLDRRSSYEQYF
TGCGCCAGCAGCCTGGACAGACGAAGCTCCTACGAGCAGTACTTC
>few|TRBJ2-1|TRBV7-8|-
CASSPARVGAHEQFF
TGTGCCAGCAGCCCTGCTAGGGTTGGGGCCCATGAGCAGTTCTTC
>-|TRBJ1-2|TRBV18|TRBD1
CASSPGQGDYGYTF
TGTGCCAGCTCACCGGGACAGGGTGACTATGGCTACACCTTC
>-|TRBJ1-2|TRBV19|-
CASSINGHSISLYGYTF
TGTGCCAGTAGTATCAATGGACACTCAATCTCTCTCTATGGCTACACCTTC
>-|TRBJ1-2|TRBV7-2|-
CASSRRLLGYTF
TGTGCCAGCAGCCGCCGGTTGCTTGGCTACACCTTC
>-|TRBJ2-3|TRBV5-4|-
CASSLEDLGYSGTQYF
TGTGCCAGCAGCTTGGAAGATTTGGGCTATTCGGGGACGCAGTATTTT
>-|TRBJ2-4|TRBV15|-
CATSRDGSNLAKNIQYF
TGTGCCACCAGCAGAGATGGTAGCAACTTAGCCAAAAACATTCAGTACTTC
>few|TRBJ2-7|TRBV6-1|TRBD1
CASSGGTGADEQYF
TGTGCCAGCAGTGGTGGGACAGGGGCCGACGAGCAGTACTTC
>-|TRBJ2-3|TRBV6-5|TRBD2
CASRPSGPPTDTQYF
TGTGCCAGCAGACCTAGCGGGCCTCCGACAGATACGCAGTATTTT
>-|TRBJ1-5|TRBV6-1|-
CASSSTDSNQPQHF
TGTGCCAGCAGTTCGACAGATAGCAATCAGCCCCAGCATTTT
>-|TRBJ2-5|TRBV6-5|-
CASRFGETQYF
TGTGCCAGCAGGTTCGGAGAGACCCAGTACTTC
>-|TRBJ2-1|TRBV18|TRBD2
CASSPRFSGTSGSNEQFF
TGTGCCAGCTCACCAAGGTTCTCCGGGACTAGCGGGTCTAATGAGCAGTTCTTC
>-|TRBJ2-3|TRBV11-3|TRBD1
CASSSRQGDPTDTQYF
TGTGCCAGCAGTTCACGTCAGGGGGACCCCACAGATACGCAGTATTTT
>-|TRBJ1-5|TRBV10-3|-
CATPKVNQPQHF
TGTGCCACCCCTAAAGTCAATCAGCCCCAGCATTTT
>few|TRBJ1-2|TRBV19|TRBD1
CASSGQGSYGYTF
TGTGCCAGTAGTGGACAGGGGTCCTATGGCTACACCTTC
>-|TRBJ1-5|TRBV7-9|-
CASSFTGSNQPQHF
TGTGCCAGCAGCTTCACAGGTAGCAATCAGCCCCAGCATTTT
>-|TRBJ2-2|TRBV7-2|TRBD1
CASSYRTGGSGELFF
TGTGCCAGCAGCTACAGGACAGGGGGTTCCGGGGAGCTGTTTTTT
>-|TRBJ2-1|TRBV2|-
CASSPRTFHNEQFF
TGTGCCAGCAGTCCCCGGACTTTCCACAATGAGCAGTTCTTC
>-|TRBJ2-3|TRBV2|-
CARSGVTGWESTDTQYF
TGTGCCAGGAGTGGAGTTACAGGGTGGGAGAGCACAGATACGCAGTATTTT
>-|TRBJ1-2|TRBV10-3|-
CAISDTATAYGYTF
TGTGCCATCAGTGATACAGCTACCGCCTATGGCTACACCTTC
>-|TRBJ2-1|TRBV10-3|-
CAISESYEQFF
TGTGCCATCAGTGAGTCCTATGAGCAGTTCTTC
>-|TRBJ2-7|TRBV19|TRBD1
CASSRTGGEQYF
TGTGCCAGTAGTCGTACAGGGGGCGAGCAGTACTTC
>-|TRBJ2-2|TRBV29-1|-
CSVDGKNTGELFF
TGCAGCGTTGACGGGAAAAACACCGGGGAGCTGTTTTTT
>-|TRBJ2-7|TRBV28|-
CASSPGVYEQYF
TGTGCCAGCAGCCCGGGGGTCTACGAGCAGTACTTC
>-|TRBJ2-7|TRBV4-1|TRBD2
CASSRQPPGGTYPPYEQYF
TGCGCCAGCAGCCGGCAGCCCCCGGGAGGGACCTACCCACCCTACGAGCAGTACTTC
>-|TRBJ1-1|TRBV4-2|TRBD1
CASSQMGQGGTEAFF
TGTGCCAGCAGCCAAATGGGACAGGGGGGGACTGAAGCTTTCTTT
>-|TRBJ2-3|TRBV19|-
CASSNTGTGTQYF
TGTGCCAGTAGTAATACAGGCACAGGGACGCAGTATTTT
>few|TRBJ2-1|TRBV6-5|TRBD1
CASTATGGAYNEQFF
TGTGCCAGCACCGCGACAGGGGGAGCCTACAATGAGCAGTTCTTC
>-|TRBJ1-1|TRBV6-5|-
CASSFATTTEAFF
TGTGCCAGCAGTTTTGCGACAACCACTGAAGCTTTCTTT
>-|TRBJ2-1|TRBV29-1|TRBD1
CSVGPGQGAWEQFF
TGCAGCGTTGGTCCGGGACAGGGGGCATGGGAGCAGTTCTTC
>-|TRBJ1-2|TRBV6-5|-
CASSPNGGYGYTF
TGTGCCAGCAGCCCTAACGGGGGCTATGGCTACACCTTC